The 28 T cell receptor beta chains presented below share a single source sample, sequenced in a study of T cells in Graves' hyperthyroidism and ophthalmopathy. Amplification yielded TCR beta CDR3 regions, with RNA transcripts as the source. HTBI primers were employed in a first-round RT-PCR of the TCR CDR3. TCRdb fed the multiplex PCR reads into MiXCR, producing one record per CDR3 protein. This sample has roughly 240,000 distinct CDR3 sequences, with more than 20% found just once. Material: blood. The receptors come from a woman aged 40 to 55 with Graves' ophthalmopathy.

This clonotype was seen ten or more times. The chain employs TRBV9 and TRBJ2-7; 8 bases are a match to TRBD2. Looked up from germline, CDR1 is SGDLS and CDR2 is YYNGEE. V dropped 5 bases and J dropped 3; count of bases not matched to a gene: 10. The CDR3 has 15 residues. The CDR3 protein is CASSPTLAGYYEQYF. The CDR3 DNA reads as TGTGCCAGCAGTCCTACCCTAGCGGGCTACTACGAGCAGTACTTC.

At least ten counts were recorded for this clonotype. The gene calls are TRBV5-1 and TRBJ1-1, with TRBD1 as a possible D gene (6 bases). The CDR3 runs to 15 residues. Germline CDR1 reads SGHRS; CDR2 reads YFSETQ. Trimming pared 3 bases from V and 5 bases from J, leaving 17 bases between. The CDR3 bases are TGCGCCAGCAGCTCCACGCTTGGGGGCCGGACTGAAGCTTTCTTT. It is translated as CASSSTLGGRTEAFF.

This clonotype has at least ten counts. J is TRBJ2-6 and V is TRBV28; no clear D gene. Germline V gives CDR1 MDHEN, CDR2 SYDVKM. The CDR3 extends over 17 amino acids. V was pared by 6 bases and J by 4 bases, with 19 bases between. Written as DNA, the CDR3 is TGTGCCAGCAGCCAAAAAATTCGGGCATCCGGGGCCAACGTCCTGACTTTC. It codes for CASSQKIRASGANVLTF.

In its sample, this clonotype was seen a few times. The V and J genes are TRBV20-1 and TRBJ1-5; D might be TRBD1 (6 bases). This CDR3 has 16 amino acids. V was shortened by 5 bases and J by 3 bases, with 20 bases between the two germline ends. Germline loops: CDR1 DFQATT, CDR2 SNEGSKA (reference sequence). The CDR3 sequence: CSAEGGQRNLNQPQHF. CDR3 coding DNA: TGCAGTGCTGAGGGAGGACAGAGAAACCTCAATCAGCCCCAGCATTTT.

The table lists this clonotype with many counts. The chain uses TRBV12-5 and TRBJ1-1; D uncertain. This CDR3 comprises 13 residues. V lost 3 bases, J lost 1 base, and 6 bases lay in between. Germline CDR1 is LGHNT and CDR2 is FRNRAP. CDR3 coding DNA: TGTGCTAGTGGTTTCGACTCGAACACTGAAGCTTTCTTT. It translates to CASGFDSNTEAFF.

The J gene is TRBJ2-7, the V gene TRBV12-3 or TRBV12-4; D perhaps matches TRBD2 (7 bases). This CDR3 contains 13 residues. Trimming removed 8 bases from V and 6 bases from J, with 17 bases in between. The CDR3 nucleotides read TGTGCCAGCGCCAACAGGGAGGGAGGCGAGCAGTACTTC. It is translated as CASANREGGEQYF.

This chain joins TRBV6-1 and TRBJ2-7, with a tentative D call TRBD2 (6 bases). The CDR3 length is 15 residues. Trimming stripped 4 bases from V and 0 bases from J, with 13 bases between. The germline V gene has CDR1 MNHNS and CDR2 SASEGT. The CDR3 region is CASSGYRRVSYEQYF. The CDR3 region has the DNA TGTGCCAGCAGTGGTTACCGGAGGGTCTCCTACGAGCAGTACTTC.

This clonotype was seen repeatedly, ten times or more. The chain is built from TRBV20-1 and TRBJ2-7; D not certain. CDR1 is DFQATT, CDR2 SNEGSKA, per germline (reference sequence). The CDR3 covers 9 residues. The V and J ends lost 5 bases and 6 bases respectively, with 5 bases between them. CDR3 residues: CSAGIEQYF. The CDR3 DNA sequence: TGCAGTGCTGGGATCGAGCAGTACTTC.

This clonotype was recorded many times. The chain recombines TRBV30 with TRBJ1-1; D might be TRBD1 (6 bases). The V end lost 3 bases, the J end lost 1 base, and 27 bases lay between the germline ends. This CDR3 is built from 19 residues. CDR1 GTSNPN and CDR2 SVGIG come from the germline V gene (reference sequence). The CDR3 DNA reads TGTGCCTGGAGCGGCCTAGGGCAGGGGCCACGCGGGGAGAACACTGAAGCTTTCTTT. Translating gives CAWSGLGQGPRGENTEAFF.

This clonotype was detected only a few times. The V and J genes are TRBV28 and TRBJ1-5; 10 nucleotides agree with TRBD1. The CDR3 totals 15 residues. Germline trimming cut 5 bases from V and 4 bases from J; bases unmatched to any gene: 5. Germline values: CDR1 MDHEN, CDR2 SYDVKM. The CDR3 coding sequence is TGTGCCAGCAGTCCCGGGACAGGGGAGAATCAGCCCCAGCATTTT. Translation: CASSPGTGENQPQHF.

There are many counts of this clonotype. The chain is built from TRBV18 and TRBJ1-5; D is unclear. Trimming left V 2 bases short and J 0 bases short, with 11 bases between. The CDR3 is made up of 16 amino acids. From germline, CDR1 is KGHSH and CDR2 LQKENI. The CDR3 DNA is TGTGCCAGCTCACCAAAGTCCAGCTATAGCAATCAGCCCCAGCATTTT. It yields the protein CASSPKSSYSNQPQHF.

In its sample, this clonotype was seen many times. The chain employs TRBV12-3 or TRBV12-4 and TRBJ1-1; 10 bases agree with TRBD1. V shed 7 bases, J shed 6 bases, and the junction held 14 bases outside the gene matches. The CDR3 is made up of 16 amino acids. Here the CDR3 reads CASTLGQGVPRAEAFF. The CDR3 bases are TGTGCCAGCACCCTTGGACAGGGGGTGCCTCGGGCTGAAGCTTTCTTT.

This clonotype was detected many times. This sequence joins TRBV7-2 and TRBJ2-5, with 7 bases identical to TRBD1. CDR3 length: 14 residues. V shed 5 bases and J 5 bases; nucleotides not matched to a gene: 8. Germline V gene lookup returns CDR1 SGHTA and CDR2 FQGNSA. Written as DNA, the CDR3 is TGTGCCAGCAGCCCCAGGGGGTCGTCGGAGACCCAGTACTTC. This encodes CASSPRGSSETQYF.

This chain uses TRBV5-1 with TRBJ2-7; D is ambiguous. V was cut by 4 bases and J by 3 bases, with 14 bases left in between. Germline loops: CDR1 SGHRS, CDR2 YFSETQ. The CDR3 is 14 amino acids. The CDR3 DNA follows: TGCGCCAGCAGCCCTACACCGTTAGTCTACGAGCAGTACTTC. Its protein product is CASSPTPLVYEQYF.

The chain recombines TRBV6-5 with TRBJ1-1, with a weak D call TRBD1 (6 bases). Germline V gene sequence: CDR1 MNHEY, CDR2 SVGAGI. The CDR3 has 15 amino acids. V was shortened by 2 bases and J by 7 bases, with 17 bases between the two germline ends. This CDR3 reads CASSYATGWGLEAFF. In DNA form, the CDR3 reads TGTGCCAGCAGTTACGCAACAGGGTGGGGGCTTGAAGCTTTCTTT.

This clonotype was found many times. The chain is built from TRBV20-1 and TRBJ2-7; 8 bases line up with TRBD1. Germline loops: CDR1 DFQATT, CDR2 SNEGSKA (reference sequence). Unmatched junction bases numbered 4, after V lost 3 bases and J lost 3 bases. This CDR3 has 13 amino acids. The CDR3 is CSASPDRDYEQYF. The CDR3 nucleotides read TGCAGTGCTAGCCCGGACAGGGACTACGAGCAGTACTTC.

The chain carries TRBV20-1 and TRBJ1-2; D is possibly TRBD1 (5 bases). The CDR3 extends over 13 amino acids. Germline CDR1 reads DFQATT; CDR2 reads SNEGSKA (reference sequence). The germline V and J ends were trimmed by 0 bases and 4 bases, with 9 bases remaining between them. CDR3 in amino acids: CSARDTGLYGYTF. As DNA, the CDR3 is TGCAGTGCTAGAGATACAGGCCTCTATGGCTACACCTTC.

On this clonotype: The CDR3 end shows no conserved phenylalanine or tryptophan, and so a read error is likely. This CDR3 is CASSFGGPETQYY. The DNA of the CDR3 is TGTGCCAGCAGCTTTGGGGGGCCTGAGACCCAGTACTAC. The chain combines TRBV7-2 with TRBJ2-5; D is tentatively TRBD1 or TRBD2 (6 bases each). Germline V CDR1 and CDR2: SGHTA, FQGNSA. This CDR3 has 13 residues. Trimming took 3 bases from V and 5 from J, leaving 10 bases between them.

This clonotype has at least ten counts. The V and J genes are TRBV20-1 and TRBJ2-5; 13 positions agree with TRBD2. V lost 5 bases, J lost 5 bases, and 11 bases stayed unmatched. The CDR3 runs 16 residues. CDR1 is DFQATT and CDR2 is SNEGSKA in the germline V gene (reference sequence). The CDR3 region is CSARATGLAGAETQYF. In nucleotides, the CDR3 is TGCAGTGCTCGCGCTACCGGACTAGCGGGAGCGGAGACCCAGTACTTC.

This clonotype was counted a single time. The V and J genes are TRBV6-2 or TRBV6-3 and TRBJ2-7, with 8 bases identical to TRBD2. Germline V gene data show CDR1 as MNHEY and CDR2 as SVGEGT. There are 17 residues in the CDR3. Unmatched junction bases numbered 9, after V lost 0 bases and J lost 2 bases. The CDR3 protein is CASSYSLVGTRAYEQYF. The CDR3, as DNA: TGTGCCAGCAGTTACTCACTGGTCGGGACTAGAGCCTACGAGCAGTACTTC.

This clonotype was observed many times. The chain couples TRBV7-8 to TRBJ2-1, with 9 bases aligning to TRBD2. Germline trimming cut 0 bases from V and 4 bases from J; bases unmatched to any gene: 7. The length of the CDR3 is 17 residues. Germline-derived CDR1 and CDR2 are SGHVS and FQNEAQ. CDR3 sequence reads: CASSLALAGGSYNEQFF. Written as DNA, the CDR3 is TGTGCCAGCAGCTTAGCTCTGGCGGGAGGGTCTTACAATGAGCAGTTCTTC. The whole variable domain, remainder taken from reference TRBV7-8 and TRBJ2-1, is GAGVSQSPRYKVAKRGQDVALRCDPISGHVSLFWYQQALGQGPEFLTYFQNEAQLDKSGLPSDRFFAERPEGSVSTLKIQRTQQEDSAVYLCASSLALAGGSYNEQFFGPGTRLTVL.

The sample holds many counts of this clonotype. The rearrangement links TRBV9 to TRBJ2-5, with 7 bases lining up with TRBD1. The CDR3 is 15 residues long. V dropped 4 bases and J dropped 1; count of bases not matched to a gene: 7. Germline CDR1 and CDR2: SGDLS and YYNGEE. The CDR3 here is CASSLSGTAQETQYF. The CDR3 bases are TGTGCCAGCAGCTTATCCGGGACAGCCCAAGAGACCCAGTACTTC.

This clonotype has a count of ten or more. The rearrangement links TRBV7-8 to TRBJ2-7; D is perhaps TRBD1 (6 bases). The CDR3 extends over 15 amino acids. From germline, CDR1 is SGHVS and CDR2 FQNEAQ. V was pared by 7 bases and J by 0 bases, with 16 bases between. CDR3: CASTQSGQSSYEQYF. The DNA of the CDR3 is TGTGCCAGCACTCAAAGTGGACAGAGCTCCTACGAGCAGTACTTC.

V usage is TRBV6-1 and J usage is TRBJ2-7, with TRBD1 matching over 8 bases. CDR3 length: 17 residues. From germline, CDR1 is MNHNS and CDR2 SASEGT. V lost 4 bases and J lost 2; bases outside the gene matches: 13. In DNA, the CDR3 is TGTGCCAGCAGTGGGATCTCGGACAGGGAGAGGACCTACGAGCAGTACTTC. Its translation is CASSGISDRERTYEQYF.

This clonotype has a count of ten or more. The rearrangement uses TRBV20-1 and TRBJ2-7; TRBD1 aligns across 10 bases. Germline-derived CDR1 and CDR2 are DFQATT and SNEGSKA (reference sequence). Losses at the gene ends were 0 bases for V and 3 bases for J; bases not matched to a gene: 5. This CDR3 is 15 amino acids long. The CDR3, as DNA: TGCAGTGCTAGAGATCCGAGGACAGGGGGCTACGAGCAGTACTTC. Translated: CSARDPRTGGYEQYF.

This clonotype was seen only once. J is TRBJ2-5 and V is TRBV7-2, with a possible D match to TRBD1 (5 bases). Germline CDR1 SGHTA, CDR2 FQGNSA. The CDR3 has 14 amino acids. The V end lost 3 bases, the J end lost 1 base, and 9 bases lay between the germline ends. DNA of the CDR3: TGTGCCAGCAGCTTGACAGCATCCCAAGAGACCCAGTACTTC. Its protein product is CASSLTASQETQYF.

Comments on this clonotype: A much larger clone sits a single nucleotide away, making a read error possible. V and J are TRBV28 and TRBJ2-7; D uncertain. The CDR3 is made up of 16 amino acids. CDR1 and CDR2 (germline): MDHEN, SYDVKM. Here the CDR3 DNA reads TGTGCCATCAGTGTAAAAGATGCGGCCAAATATTACGAGCAGTACTTC. It encodes CAISVKDAAKYYEQYF.

In its sample, this clonotype was seen many times. V usage is TRBV7-2 and J usage is TRBJ1-6; tentative D call: TRBD1 (6 bases). Germline V gene sequence: CDR1 SGHTA, CDR2 FQGNSA. The V end was cut by 5 bases, the J end by 10 bases, with 15 bases between. The CDR3 loop spans 14 amino acids. The CDR3, as DNA: TGTGCCAGCAGCCCTGCCCGGGGGCAATCACCCCTCCACTTT. It is translated as CASSPARGQSPLHF.